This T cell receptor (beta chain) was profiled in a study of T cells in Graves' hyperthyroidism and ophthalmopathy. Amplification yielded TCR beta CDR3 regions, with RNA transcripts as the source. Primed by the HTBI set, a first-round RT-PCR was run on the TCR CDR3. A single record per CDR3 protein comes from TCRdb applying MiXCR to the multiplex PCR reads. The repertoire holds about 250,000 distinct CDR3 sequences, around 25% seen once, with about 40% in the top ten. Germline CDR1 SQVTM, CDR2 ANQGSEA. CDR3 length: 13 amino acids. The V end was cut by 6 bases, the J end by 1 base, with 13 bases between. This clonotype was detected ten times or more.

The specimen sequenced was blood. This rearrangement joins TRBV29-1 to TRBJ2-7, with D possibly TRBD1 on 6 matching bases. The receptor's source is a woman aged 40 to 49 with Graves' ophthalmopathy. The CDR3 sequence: CSVVQGQSYEQYF. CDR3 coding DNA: TGCAGCGTGGTGCAGGGGCAATCCTACGAGCAGTACTTC.